A single sample gave rise to the 14 T cell receptor beta chains below, sequenced in a study of beta chain features in type 1 diabetes. The sequenced template was cDNA made from the entire isolated RNA. Here immunoSEQ multiplex PCR was the method, and the copy in TCRdb shows in-frame clones only, minus some. The table records hundreds of thousands of clones, 30% of them present only once. Material: naive CD4+ T cells from blood. Receptors were obtained from a man aged 18 to 30 in good health.

This clone was counted between two and nine times. V is TRBV9 and J is TRBJ1-1; tentative D call: TRBD1 (6 bases). Trimming shortened V by 3 bases and J by 6 bases, and 15 bases separated the two germline ends. CDR3 length: 14 amino acids. CDR1 and CDR2 (germline): SGDLS, YYNGEE. CDR3 bases: TGTGCCAGCAGCGGACAGGCCGCGACTCCTGAAGCTTTCTTT. Amino acids: CASSGQAATPEAFF.

The chain links TRBV7-6 to TRBJ2-7; no reliable D call. Trimming shortened V by 5 bases and J by 3 bases, and 8 bases separated the two germline ends. The germline V gene encodes CDR1 SGHVS and CDR2 FNYEAQ. This CDR3 region has 12 residues. The CDR3 here is CASSMTNYEQYF. DNA for the CDR3: TGTGCCAGCAGCATGACAAACTACGAGCAGTACTTC.

A word on this clone: Other DNA sequences in this sample translate to the same CDR3. J is TRBJ2-1 and V is TRBV5-1, with D possibly matching TRBD2 (5 bases). Trimming removed 4 bases at V and 4 bases at J, with 9 bases between. CDR1 is SGHRS, CDR2 YFSETQ, per germline. The CDR3 runs to 13 residues. In nucleotides, the CDR3 is TGCGCCAGCAGCCCCCGGGGTTACAATGAGCAGTTCTTC. Its protein is CASSPRGYNEQFF.

V is TRBV7-9 and J is TRBJ2-1; 9 positions agree with TRBD2. There are 16 residues in the CDR3. Germline V gene data show CDR1 as SEHNR and CDR2 as FQNEAQ (reference sequence). J gave up 4 bases and V 3 bases, and 7 bases lay outside the gene matches. This CDR3 is CASSFVAGVGYNEQFF. CDR3 nucleotide sequence: TGTGCCAGCAGCTTCGTAGCGGGAGTGGGATACAATGAGCAGTTCTTC.

This chain uses TRBV9 with TRBJ2-1; 7 bases are a match to TRBD2. Germline V gene lookup returns CDR1 SGDLS and CDR2 YYNGEE. The V and J ends lost 6 bases and 3 bases, in that order; junction bases with no gene match: 9. The CDR3 loop spans 15 amino acids. Here the CDR3 DNA reads TGTGCCAGCACCGTCCAAGCGGGGAACTACAATGAGCAGTTCTTC. This gives the protein CASTVQAGNYNEQFF.

The rearrangement links TRBV6-6 to TRBJ1-2; D is unclear. Trimming shortened V by 6 bases and J by 2 bases, and 13 bases separated the two germline ends. Germline assignment: CDR1 MNHNY and CDR2 SVGAGI (reference sequence). CDR3 length: 14 residues. The CDR3 coding sequence is TGTGCCAGCAGCCAGCCGGCCCCGAACTATGGCTACACCTTC. Amino acid sequence: CASSQPAPNYGYTF.

The genes are TRBV15 and TRBJ2-1; TRBD2 agrees at 9 bases. The germline CDR1 and CDR2 sequences are LNHNV and YYDKDF (reference sequence). The V and J ends lost 3 bases and 3 bases, in that order; junction bases with no gene match: 6. The CDR3 is 16 residues long. CDR3: CATSSPLAGRYNEQFF. In nucleotides, the CDR3 is TGTGCCACCAGCAGCCCCCTAGCGGGACGCTACAATGAGCAGTTCTTC.

This chain connects TRBV30 to TRBJ1-1; D is undetermined. Germline V CDR1 and CDR2: GTSNPN, SVGIG (reference sequence). V lost 1 base to trimming and J lost 8 bases, with 5 bases between them. The CDR3 is made up of 10 amino acids. CDR3 amino acids: CAWSEYEAFF. The CDR3 DNA reads as TGTGCCTGGAGTGAATACGAAGCTTTCTTT.

This chain joins TRBV18 and TRBJ2-5; D uncertain. Trimming took off 1 base at V and 2 bases at J, with 11 bases between the two ends. CDR3 length: 15 amino acids. Per the germline V gene, CDR1 is KGHSH and CDR2 is LQKENI. The DNA of the CDR3 is TGTGCCAGCTCACCACAGATGATAGCACAAGAGACCCAGTACTTC. Translation gives CASSPQMIAQETQYF.

On this clone: Other DNA sequences in this sample translate to the same CDR3. The chain has TRBV7-2 and TRBJ2-3; TRBD2 aligns across 9 bases. J was trimmed by 3 bases and V by 3 bases; bases with no gene match: 1. Germline V lookup: CDR1 SGHTA, CDR2 FQGNSA. The CDR3 spans 14 residues. CDR3 protein: CASSLAGGTDTQYF. CDR3 sequence (DNA): TGTGCCAGCAGCTTGGCGGGAGGGACAGATACGCAGTATTTT.

V is TRBV30 and J is TRBJ2-2; D is unresolved. CDR3 size: 16 residues. Trimming left V 0 bases short and J 5 bases short, with 16 bases between. The V gene's germline CDR1 is GTSNPN and CDR2 SVGIG (reference sequence). CDR3 sequence (DNA): TGTGCCTGGAGTGTAATAGGGCGTGAAAGGACCGGGGAGCTGTTTTTT. Translated, it gives CAWSVIGRERTGELFF.

This clone was recorded a few times. The same CDR3 arises from other DNA sequences in this sample as well. This chain connects TRBV5-1 to TRBJ1-1; D gene unclear. The V gene lost 0 bases and the J gene lost 1 base, with 7 bases spanning the gap. Germline CDR1 is SGHRS and CDR2 is YFSETQ. The CDR3 has 14 residues. CDR3 residues: CASSLGPTNTEAFF. DNA for the CDR3: TGCGCCAGCAGCTTGGGCCCGACGAACACTGAAGCTTTCTTT.

In the case of this clone: An end of the junction differs from the germline gene, which may be a read error. V is TRBV9 and J is TRBJ2-7; D is possibly TRBD2 (6 bases). The CDR3 sequence is 14 residues long. CDR1 is SGDLS, CDR2 YYNGEE, per germline. CDR3 sequence: CASSVDGGSSEQYF. In DNA form, the CDR3 reads TGTGCCAGCAGCGTAGACGGGGGATCCTCCGAGCAGTACTTC.

The rearrangement joins TRBV7-2 to TRBJ2-3, with D uncertain. Germline CDR1 reads SGHTA; CDR2 reads FQGNSA. The CDR3 runs 13 residues. Trimming stripped 2 bases from V and 3 bases from J, with 6 bases between. The chain's CDR3 is CASSLTQTDTQYF. As DNA, the CDR3 is TGTGCCAGCAGCTTAACACAAACAGATACGCAGTATTTT.